This T cell receptor (beta chain) was documented in a study of blood T cells in healthy people across ages. V was shortened by 1 base and J by 5 bases, with 12 bases between the two germline ends. The germline gives CDR1 LGHNA, CDR2 YSLEER. The CDR3 sequence is 15 residues long. This clonotype has more than one count but fewer than ten. With a J-beta primer mix and a sample-barcoded 5' primer, a second PCR ran 7 to 11 cycles. MiXCR was run by TCRdb on the 5' RACE reads, yielding one entry per CDR3 protein. Here the sample spans hundreds of thousands of distinct CDR3 sequences, around 50% being singletons.

The chain uses TRBV4-3 and TRBJ2-1; D gene ambiguous. Sequenced material: blood. The receptor's source is a man between 35 and 55 years old in good health. CDR3 nucleotide sequence: TGCGCCAGCAGCCAAGTTTGGCGCTCGGACAATGAGCAGTTCTTC. It is translated as CASSQVWRSDNEQFF.